This is a list of T cell receptor beta chains from one sample in a study of cytomegalovirus exposure and HLA in healthy donors. Measured with immunoSEQ multiplex PCR; TCRdb has only the in-frame clones, and not every one. This table has over 70,000 clones, around two thirds appearing once. The sequenced material came from PBMCs. The origin of the receptors is a human donor in good health. CDR3s include the opening cysteine and the closing phenylalanine or tryptophan. D genes are given only for firm matches. For some rows the clone size is stated as once, few or many, or as a class when expanded; others skip it.

J: TRBJ2-3
D: TRBD2
V: TRBV10-1
size: NA
DNA: TGCGCCAGCAACGGGGGACTAAGTGGAGATACGCAGTATTTT
CDR3: CASNGGLSGDTQYF

J: TRBJ2-3
D: NA
V: TRBV5-4
size: NA
DNA: TGTGCCAGCAGCTTGGCGGGGAGCGATACGCAGTATTTT
CDR3: CASSLAGSDTQYF

J: TRBJ2-1
D: NA
V: TRBV29-1
size: NA
DNA: TGCAGCGTTGAAAAGGGTGTGGGAGCCCTGAAGTACAATGAGCAGTTCTTC
CDR3: CSVEKGVGALKYNEQFF

J: TRBJ1-1
D: NA
V: TRBV30
size: NA
DNA: TGTGCCGGGGAAGGGGTGACGAACACTGAAGCTTTCTTT
CDR3: CAGEGVTNTEAFF

J: TRBJ1-1
D: TRBD1
V: TRBV5-4
size: NA
DNA: TGTGCCAGCAGCCCGCGACAGGGGAGCGCTGAAGCTTTCTTT
CDR3: CASSPRQGSAEAFF

J: TRBJ1-6
D: TRBD1
V: TRBV5-1
size: NA
DNA: TGCGCCAGCAGCGTCGGACAGGGAGTGGGTTCACCCCTCCACTTT
CDR3: CASSVGQGVGSPLHF

J: TRBJ2-1
D: TRBD2
V: TRBV29-1
size: NA
DNA: TGCAGCGTTGAGCCCCCGGGAGGGAGCTCCTACAATGAGCAGTTCTTC
CDR3: CSVEPPGGSSYNEQFF

J: TRBJ2-3
D: TRBD1
V: TRBV28
size: NA
DNA: TGTGCCAGCACCCAGGGGGACCCCGCTAGAGATACGCAGTATTTT
CDR3: CASTQGDPARDTQYF

J: TRBJ1-1
D: TRBD1
V: TRBV10-3
size: few
DNA: TGTGCCATCAGCCCGGGACAGACTGAAGCTTTCTTT
CDR3: CAISPGQTEAFF

J: TRBJ2-1
D: NA
V: TRBV7-9
size: NA
DNA: TGTGCCAGCAGCCTTTCTAGGGGCGGTGAGCAGTTCTTC
CDR3: CASSLSRGGEQFF

J: TRBJ2-5
D: TRBD2
V: TRBV10-3
size: NA
DNA: TGTGCCATCAGCGCTCTAGCGGGAGGGGGAGAGACCCAGTACTTC
CDR3: CAISALAGGGETQYF

J: TRBJ2-7
D: NA
V: TRBV4-1
size: NA
DNA: TGCGCCAGCAGCCAAGTCCTAGACGAGATTCCCCACGAGCAGTACTTC
CDR3: CASSQVLDEIPHEQYF

J: TRBJ2-1
D: NA
V: TRBV7-8
size: NA
DNA: TGTGCCAGCAGCTTAGACCGCGCGGGAGAGCAGTTCTTC
CDR3: CASSLDRAGEQFF

J: TRBJ2-3
D: TRBD2
V: TRBV30
size: NA
DNA: TGTGCCTGGACTAGCGGCTTGATCACAGATACGCAGTATTTT
CDR3: CAWTSGLITDTQYF